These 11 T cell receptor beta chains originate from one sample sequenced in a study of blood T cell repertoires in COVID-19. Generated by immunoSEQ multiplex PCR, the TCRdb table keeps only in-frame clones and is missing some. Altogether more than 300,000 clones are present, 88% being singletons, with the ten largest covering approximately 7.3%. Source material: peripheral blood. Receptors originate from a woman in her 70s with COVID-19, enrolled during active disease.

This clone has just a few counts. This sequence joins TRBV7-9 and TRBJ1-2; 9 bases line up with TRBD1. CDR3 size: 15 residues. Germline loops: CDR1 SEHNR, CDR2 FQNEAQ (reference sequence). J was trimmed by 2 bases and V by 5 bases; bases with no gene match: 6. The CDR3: CASSTRDRANYGYTF. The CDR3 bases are TGTGCCAGCAGCACTCGGGACAGGGCAAACTATGGCTACACCTTC.

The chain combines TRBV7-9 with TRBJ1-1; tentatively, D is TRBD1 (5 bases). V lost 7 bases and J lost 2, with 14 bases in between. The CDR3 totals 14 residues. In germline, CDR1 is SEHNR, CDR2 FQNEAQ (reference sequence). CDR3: CASTERGTNTEAFF. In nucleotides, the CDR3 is TGTGCCAGCACCGAAAGGGGAACCAACACTGAAGCTTTCTTT.

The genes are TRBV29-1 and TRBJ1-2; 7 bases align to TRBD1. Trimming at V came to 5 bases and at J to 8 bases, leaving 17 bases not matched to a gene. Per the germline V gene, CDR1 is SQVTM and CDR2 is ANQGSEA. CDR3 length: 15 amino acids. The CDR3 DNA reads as TGCAGCGTTCTGGAGACAGGGTCCTTGGGGATGGGCTACACCTTC. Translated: CSVLETGSLGMGYTF.

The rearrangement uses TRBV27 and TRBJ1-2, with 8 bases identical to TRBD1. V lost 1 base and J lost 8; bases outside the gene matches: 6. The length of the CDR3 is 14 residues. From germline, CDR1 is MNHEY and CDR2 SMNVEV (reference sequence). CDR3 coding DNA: TGTGCCAGCAGTTTATTCCCAGGGGGCATGGGCTACACCTTC. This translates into CASSLFPGGMGYTF.

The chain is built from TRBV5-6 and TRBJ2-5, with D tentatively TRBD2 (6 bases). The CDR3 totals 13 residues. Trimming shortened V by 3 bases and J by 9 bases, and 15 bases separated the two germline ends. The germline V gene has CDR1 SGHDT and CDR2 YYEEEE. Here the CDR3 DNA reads TGTGCCAGCAGCTACGGACGTTCGGGGGCCCAGTACTTC. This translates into CASSYGRSGAQYF.

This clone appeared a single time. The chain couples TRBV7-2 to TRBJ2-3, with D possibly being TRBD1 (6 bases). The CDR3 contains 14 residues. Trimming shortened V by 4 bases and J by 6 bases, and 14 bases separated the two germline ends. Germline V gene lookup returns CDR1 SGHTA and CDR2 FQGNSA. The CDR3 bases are TGTGCCAGCAGCTCTATTTTTAGGGGGGATACGCAGTATTTT. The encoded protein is CASSSIFRGDTQYF.

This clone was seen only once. CDR3 coding DNA: TGCGCCAGCAGGAGGGACAGCATGAACACTGAAGCTTTCTTT. Residues: CASRRDSMNTEAFF. This chain links TRBV5-1 with TRBJ1-1; 7 bases match TRBD1. From germline, CDR1 is SGHRS and CDR2 YFSETQ. The CDR3 length is 14 residues. The V gene end was trimmed by 5 bases and the J gene end by 0 bases; junction bases not matched to a gene: 4.

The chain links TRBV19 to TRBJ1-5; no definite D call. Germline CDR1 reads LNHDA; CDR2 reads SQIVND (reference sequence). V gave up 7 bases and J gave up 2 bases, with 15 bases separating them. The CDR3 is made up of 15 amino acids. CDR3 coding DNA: TGTGCCAGTACCACGGGATGGGAGGGCAATCAGCCCCAGCATTTT. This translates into CASTTGWEGNQPQHF.

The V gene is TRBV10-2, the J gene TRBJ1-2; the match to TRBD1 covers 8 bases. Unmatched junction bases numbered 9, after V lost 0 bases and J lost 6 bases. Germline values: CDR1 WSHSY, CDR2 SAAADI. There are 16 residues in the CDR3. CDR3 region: CASSESKSGTGDGYTF. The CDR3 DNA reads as TGCGCCAGCAGTGAGTCAAAGTCCGGGACAGGAGATGGCTACACCTTC.

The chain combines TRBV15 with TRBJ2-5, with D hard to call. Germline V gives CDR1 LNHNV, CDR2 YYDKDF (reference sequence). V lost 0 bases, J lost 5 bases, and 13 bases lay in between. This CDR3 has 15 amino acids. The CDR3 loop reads CATSRDGSGLETQYF. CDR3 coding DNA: TGTGCCACCAGCAGAGATGGTTCCGGTCTGGAGACCCAGTACTTC.

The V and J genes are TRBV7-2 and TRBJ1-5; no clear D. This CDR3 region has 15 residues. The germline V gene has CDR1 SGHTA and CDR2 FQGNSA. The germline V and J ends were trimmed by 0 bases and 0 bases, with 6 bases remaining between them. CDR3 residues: CASSLALSSNQPQHF. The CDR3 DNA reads TGTGCCAGCAGCTTAGCGCTCAGTAGCAATCAGCCCCAGCATTTT.